The 10 T cell receptor beta chains below come from one sample, sequenced in a study of blood T cell repertoires in COVID-19. Generated by immunoSEQ multiplex PCR, the TCRdb table keeps only in-frame clones and is missing some. The data contain some 150,000 clones, approximately 80% of them seen just once; the ten biggest clones take up 2.2%. The sequenced sample consisted of peripheral blood. Receptors were obtained from a man aged 65 to 85 with acute or convalescent COVID-19.

The V call is TRBV7-6, the J call TRBJ2-3, with 7 nucleotides matching TRBD1. The CDR3 contains 15 residues. V gave up 5 bases and J gave up 4 bases; unmatched junction bases: 9. The germline CDR1 and CDR2 sequences are SGHVS and FNYEAQ. As DNA, the CDR3 is TGTGCCAGCAGCCCCTCGGCTGACAGGGCAGATACGCAGTATTTT. It specifies CASSPSADRADTQYF.

The chain couples TRBV9 to TRBJ1-1; D possibly corresponds to TRBD1 (5 bases). Germline CDR1 SGDLS, CDR2 YYNGEE. Trimming removed 2 bases at V and 3 bases at J, with 14 bases between. The CDR3 is 15 residues long. CDR3: CASSVRPDRYTEAFF. CDR3 coding DNA: TGTGCCAGCAGCGTCCGACCTGACAGATACACTGAAGCTTTCTTT.

V and J are TRBV30 and TRBJ1-1, with D perhaps TRBD1 (5 bases). The length of the CDR3 is 12 residues. The V end lost 5 bases, the J end lost 3 bases, and 10 bases lay between the germline ends. Germline V gene sequence: CDR1 GTSNPN, CDR2 SVGIG (reference sequence). The CDR3 region has the DNA TGTGCCTGGGGGAACAGGTACACTGAAGCTTTCTTT. This codes for CAWGNRYTEAFF.

This chain joins TRBV18 and TRBJ1-3; D gene uncertain. Germline lookup yields CDR1 KGHSH and CDR2 LQKENI. V lost 3 bases and J 0 bases, leaving 12 bases between the germline ends. This CDR3 is built from 16 residues. CDR3: CASSPQVQSSGNTIYF. The CDR3 bases are TGTGCCAGCTCACCCCAGGTACAGAGCTCTGGAAACACCATATATTTT.

The V and J genes are TRBV7-2 and TRBJ2-5; 8 positions agree with TRBD1. The CDR3 length is 15 residues. Germline V gene sequence: CDR1 SGHTA, CDR2 FQGNSA. The V and J ends lost 4 bases and 5 bases, in that order; junction bases with no gene match: 9. The CDR3 loop reads CASSSPRGLGETQYF. The CDR3 nucleotides read TGTGCCAGCAGCTCCCCCAGGGGGCTGGGTGAGACCCAGTACTTC.

The chain joins TRBV20-1 to TRBJ1-1; the D is unclear. Trimming shortened V by 6 bases and J by 0 bases, and 5 bases separated the two germline ends. Germline CDR1 and CDR2: DFQATT and SNEGSKA (reference sequence). This CDR3 contains 11 residues. For the CDR3, the DNA is TGCAGTGCCCGAGTGAACACTGAAGCTTTCTTT. The encoded protein is CSARVNTEAFF.

This chain joins TRBV3-1 (or the pseudogene TRBV3-2) and TRBJ2-7, with 9 bases fitting TRBD2. CDR1 is LGHDT, CDR2 YNNKEL, per germline (reference sequence). CDR3 length: 16 residues. The ends lost 0 bases at V and 1 base at J; junction bases unmatched: 4. CDR3 region: CASSQELLAGSYEQYF. The DNA of the CDR3 is TGTGCCAGCAGCCAAGAACTTCTAGCGGGGTCCTACGAGCAGTACTTC.

The chain couples TRBV7-2 to TRBJ2-1; tentative D call: TRBD1 (6 bases). Germline V gene lookup returns CDR1 SGHTA and CDR2 FQGNSA. The CDR3 extends over 14 amino acids. V lost 7 bases, J lost 12 bases, and 22 bases lay in between. In DNA, the CDR3 is TGTGCCAGCATCCCCGGACAGCTATTCCAGGGGCAGTTCTTC. Translated, it gives CASIPGQLFQGQFF.

The chain carries TRBV27 and TRBJ1-6; D perhaps matches TRBD1 (5 bases). The germline gives CDR1 MNHEY, CDR2 SMNVEV (reference sequence). The V end lost 3 bases, the J end lost 7 bases, and 22 bases lay between the germline ends. This CDR3 is 18 amino acids long. The chain's CDR3 is CASSLRAIGGARNSPLHF. In nucleotides, the CDR3 is TGTGCCAGCAGTTTGAGGGCAATTGGCGGGGCTCGGAATTCACCCCTCCACTTT.

This chain uses TRBV19 with TRBJ2-2; no definite D call. The CDR3 is 13 residues long. V lost 6 bases and J lost 1, with 6 bases in between. In germline, CDR1 is LNHDA, CDR2 SQIVND (reference sequence). The CDR3 sequence: CASRPGNTGELFF. CDR3 DNA: TGTGCCAGTAGACCAGGGAACACCGGGGAGCTGTTTTTT.